This T cell receptor (beta chain) was documented in a study of CD8 T cells in ankylosing spondylitis (dated by TCRdb to about 2017). For the wider study: The study set out to find disease-linked TCR variants by profiling T cell receptor beta repertoires in ankylosing spondylitis patients and healthy donors. The full study cohort comprised 25 ankylosing spondylitis patients and 85 to 120 healthy donors. Peripheral blood was sampled, and synovial fluid was also collected from ankylosing spondylitis patients.

There are a few counts of this clonotype. The target of this receptor is not known. No much larger clone is present one base from it, and per-base qualities are unavailable. The trim is 4 bases for V and 7 bases for J, with a gap of 11 bases between the germline ends. Reading from cysteine to phenylalanine, the CDR3 counts 13 amino acids. Here the CDR3 DNA is all that survives: 39 bases in frame from base 1. The germline V gene (reference sequence) specifies LGHDT as CDR1 and YNNKEL as CDR2. Sequencing was performed on an Illumina HiSeq 2500. Quantitative 5'-RACE with molecular barcodes was the method used to prepare the TCR beta libraries. On the authors' methods: To identify disease-linked TCR variants, a new computational method was used, one built on a probabilistic model of VDJ rearrangement. TCRdb cleaned the public reads at Q25 with fastp, built clones with MiXCR and kept in-frame beta chains. Each CDR3 protein appears once, grouped with its most common genes and DNA. TCRdb assigned the V and J calls; the authors' analysis was not used. Counted in this sample were 250,000 to 350,000 distinct CDR3 sequences; about 19% of them appeared once. Together, the top ten hold about 8.2% of the sample.

What the study reported, not specific to this receptor: A TCR beta motif of eight highly homologous amino acid variants appeared characteristic of blood from ankylosing spondylitis patients. The disease-linked clones were reported as significantly enriched in matched synovial fluid samples from ankylosing spondylitis patients. Some of the motif variants had been reported before in the synovial fluid and blood of reactive arthritis patients, a finding that suggests common disease-initiation mechanisms. A CD8+ phenotype was shown by the disease-linked clones, which were found at relatively low frequencies in peripheral blood.

The sequence joins TRBV3-1 to TRBJ2-1; no D gene can be assigned with confidence. The receptor was isolated from a male donor with ankylosing spondylitis or in good health (not recorded which). The sequencing input was blood, either unsorted or a sorted T cell fraction (not recorded which). The DNA is TGTGCCAGCAGCCTCACCGCGGAAAATGAGCAGTTCTTC. Its coded protein is CASSLTAENEQFF.